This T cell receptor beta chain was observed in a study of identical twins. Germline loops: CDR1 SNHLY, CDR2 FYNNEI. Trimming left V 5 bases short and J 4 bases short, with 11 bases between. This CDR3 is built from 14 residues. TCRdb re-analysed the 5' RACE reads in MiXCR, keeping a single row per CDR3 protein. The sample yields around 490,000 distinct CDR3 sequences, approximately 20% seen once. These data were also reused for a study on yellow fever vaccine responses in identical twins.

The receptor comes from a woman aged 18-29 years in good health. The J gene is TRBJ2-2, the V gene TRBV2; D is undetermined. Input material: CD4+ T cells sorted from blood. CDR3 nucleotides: TGTGCCAGCAGTACGCCATCGGGCACCGGGGAGCTGTTTTTT. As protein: CASSTPSGTGELFF.